This T cell receptor (beta chain) was sequenced in a study of T-cell memory formation after mild COVID-19. The V gene's germline CDR1 is SGHRS and CDR2 YFSETQ. The CDR3 totals 14 residues. This clonotype was counted a few times. The junction departs from germline at one end; a sequencing error may be responsible. TCRdb reanalysed the 5' RACE reads using MiXCR and keeps one entry per CDR3 protein. Among about 360,000 distinct CDR3 sequences, approximately 12% were seen once, and the ten largest hold 20% to 25%. The TCR sequence derives from a man between 18 and 35 years old who had mild COVID-19 (a few samples of this study predate the infection). Cell type and time point are not known. The gene calls are TRBV5-1 and TRBJ2-5, with TRBD2 as a possible D gene (5 bases). Sequencing was done on a sample of PBMCs or a T cell subset sorted from them (not recorded which). This chain's CDR3 is CASSLAGPKETQYF. CDR3 DNA: TGTGCCAGCAGCTTGGCGGGCCCCAAAGAGACCCAGTACTTC.